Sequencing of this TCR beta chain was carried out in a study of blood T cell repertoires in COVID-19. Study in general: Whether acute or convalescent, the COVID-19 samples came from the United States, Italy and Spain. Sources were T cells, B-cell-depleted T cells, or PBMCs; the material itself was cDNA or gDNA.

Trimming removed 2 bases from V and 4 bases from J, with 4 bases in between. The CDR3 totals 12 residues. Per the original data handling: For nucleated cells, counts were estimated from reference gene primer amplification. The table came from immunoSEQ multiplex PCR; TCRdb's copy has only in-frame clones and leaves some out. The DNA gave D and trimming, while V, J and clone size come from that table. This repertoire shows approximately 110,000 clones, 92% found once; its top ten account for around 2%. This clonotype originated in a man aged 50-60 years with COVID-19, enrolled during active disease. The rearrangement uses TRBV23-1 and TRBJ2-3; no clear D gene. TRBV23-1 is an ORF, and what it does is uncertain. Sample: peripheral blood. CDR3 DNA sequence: TGCGCCAGCAGTCAACGAGCAGATACGCAGTATTTT. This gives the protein CASSQRADTQYF.